This T cell receptor (beta chain) derives from a study of T cells in Graves' hyperthyroidism and ophthalmopathy. Individuals with ophthalmopathy presented a Clinical Activity Score of at least 3, a NOSPECS grade of at least 4 and a duration under 3 months. Amplified TCR beta CDR3 regions derived from RNA transcripts. Carried out on the TCR CDR3, a first-round RT-PCR used the HTBI primer set. TCRdb analysed the multiplex PCR reads with MiXCR anew, one entry per CDR3 protein. The repertoire holds 500,000 to 600,000 distinct CDR3 sequences, with 15% to 20% as singletons. CDR3 length equals 14 residues. Germline-derived CDR1 and CDR2 are MNHNS and SASEGT. V lost 6 bases and J 2 bases, leaving 14 bases between the germline ends.

The chain joins TRBV6-1 to TRBJ2-7; D uncertain. Sample: blood. This clonotype was obtained from a man aged 40-55 years with Graves' ophthalmopathy. CDR3 DNA: TGTGCCAGCAGACCACGGACCCGGACCTACGAGCAGTACTTC. Translating it yields CASRPRTRTYEQYF.